These 14 T cell receptor beta chains were sequenced from one sample in a study of Ad26.COV2.S vaccination and SARS-CoV-2 variants. Treatment here: roughly 20 received Ad26.COV2.S at low or high dose, single or two shots; several received placebo; per-sample allocation not given. Collection of the samples took place on day 63 after the first injection of vaccine or placebo. The data were produced by immunoSEQ multiplex PCR, yet TCRdb's version contains in-frame clones alone and is incomplete. The table records more than 400,000 clones, less than 95% of them present only once. Sequences were derived from peripheral blood, sampled in a trial of Ad26.COV2.S vaccine versus placebo. These receptor sequences come from a person aged 18-60 years who received the Ad26.COV2.S COVID-19 vaccine or a placebo.

The V gene is TRBV6-5, the J gene TRBJ1-4; a possible D gene is TRBD1 (6 bases). The CDR3 runs 14 residues. V was shortened by 6 bases and J by 0 bases, with 8 bases between the two germline ends. CDR1 and CDR2 from the germline V gene are MNHEY and SVGAGI. CDR3 region: CASRDSATNEKLFF. The CDR3 DNA follows: TGTGCCAGCAGGGACAGCGCAACTAATGAAAAACTGTTTTTT.

This chain connects TRBV6-5 to TRBJ2-7; 7 bases line up with TRBD1. Germline V gene data show CDR1 as MNHEY and CDR2 as SVGAGI. The ends lost 0 bases at V and 3 bases at J; junction bases unmatched: 5. The CDR3 extends over 15 amino acids. The chain's CDR3 is CASSYSRTGDYEQYF. CDR3 bases: TGTGCCAGCAGTTACTCGCGGACAGGCGACTACGAGCAGTACTTC.

This rearrangement joins TRBV5-1 to TRBJ2-1; 8 nucleotides match TRBD2. Germline CDR1 is SGHRS and CDR2 is YFSETQ. The CDR3 runs 16 residues. The junction had 6 bases not matched to a gene; V was cut back by 4 bases and J by 0 bases. CDR3 DNA sequence: TGCGCCAGCAGCCCTCTAAGCGGGGGCTCCTACAATGAGCAGTTCTTC. It codes for CASSPLSGGSYNEQFF.

The chain links TRBV5-1 to TRBJ2-3, with D possibly TRBD2 on 6 matching bases. CDR1 SGHRS and CDR2 YFSETQ come from the germline V gene. This CDR3 is built from 16 residues. V was pared by 0 bases and J by 6 bases, with 17 bases between. Written as DNA, the CDR3 is TGCGCCAGCAGCTTGGAGGCTAGCGCAAAGGGGGATACGCAGTATTTT. This encodes CASSLEASAKGDTQYF.

The chain recombines TRBV7-8 with TRBJ1-1; D ambiguous. V was cut by 3 bases and J by 4 bases, with 21 bases left in between. The CDR3 loop spans 17 amino acids. Germline loops: CDR1 SGHVS, CDR2 FQNEAQ. CDR3 DNA sequence: TGTGCCAGCAGCTTCCCTCAGTACGGGGTCAGTGGCACTGAAGCTTTCTTT. The encoded protein is CASSFPQYGVSGTEAFF.

This sequence joins TRBV5-8 and TRBJ2-2; D unclear. Germline V CDR1 and CDR2: SGHTS, YDEGEE. The ends were cut back, 0 bases at V and 2 bases at J, with 8 bases in the middle. The CDR3 is 15 amino acids. The CDR3: CASSLVQDNTGELFF. The CDR3 DNA reads TGTGCCAGCAGCTTGGTTCAGGACAACACCGGGGAGCTGTTTTTT.

The chain recombines TRBV7-2 with TRBJ2-5, with TRBD2 matching 9 bases. Germline V CDR1 and CDR2: SGHTA, FQGNSA. The CDR3 runs to 16 residues. After removal of 0 bases from V and 4 bases from J, the junction contained 6 bases not matched to a gene. In DNA, the CDR3 is TGTGCCAGCAGCTTAGCAGGTATAGCGGGAGCAGAGACCCAGTACTTC. Protein: CASSLAGIAGAETQYF.

The CDR3 DNA sequence: TGTGCCAGCAGCGTAGGCGGTTCGGGACTTCAAGAGACCCAGTACTTC. Its translation: CASSVGGSGLQETQYF. The chain joins TRBV9 to TRBJ2-5, with D maybe TRBD2 (6 bases). The CDR3 has 16 amino acids. V lost 0 bases and J lost 2, with 14 bases in between. Germline CDR1 is SGDLS and CDR2 is YYNGEE.

The rearrangement links TRBV18 to TRBJ2-5, with TRBD2 identical over 12 bases. V lost 2 bases to trimming and J lost 5 bases; unmatched junction nucleotides: 9. CDR3 length equals 17 residues. CDR1 and CDR2 from the germline V gene are KGHSH and LQKENI. CDR3 DNA: TGTGCCAGCTCACCAACGGCTAGCGGGAGGGCCCGGGAGACCCAGTACTTC. This translates into CASSPTASGRARETQYF.

V usage is TRBV3-1 (or the pseudogene TRBV3-2) and J usage is TRBJ1-1; D might be TRBD1 (6 bases). Trimming stripped 7 bases from V and 6 bases from J, with 15 bases between. The CDR3 runs to 13 residues. Per germline, CDR1 LGHDT and CDR2 YNNKEL (reference sequence). CDR3 residues: CASTSTGFSEAFF. As DNA, the CDR3 is TGTGCCAGCACCAGTACAGGGTTTTCTGAAGCTTTCTTT.

J is TRBJ1-5 and V is TRBV28, with D perhaps TRBD1 (6 bases). The V gene lost 6 bases and the J gene lost 2 bases, with 17 bases spanning the gap. From germline, CDR1 is MDHEN and CDR2 SYDVKM. CDR3 length equals 16 residues. This chain's CDR3 is CASRGAGGLGNQPQHF. For the CDR3, the DNA is TGTGCCAGCAGGGGAGCCGGGGGGCTTGGCAATCAGCCCCAGCATTTT. The full variable domain, completed using reference TRBV28 and TRBJ1-5, is DVKVTQSSRYLVKRTGEKVFLECVQDMDHENMFWYRQDPGLGLRLIYFSYDVKMKEKGDIPEGYSVSREKKERFSLILESASTNQTSMYLCASRGAGGLGNQPQHFGDGTRLSIL.

This clone has just one count. The chain links TRBV5-4 to TRBJ2-2; tentatively, D is TRBD2 (6 bases). Trimming left V 0 bases short and J 4 bases short, with 7 bases between. CDR1 and CDR2 from the germline V gene are SGHNT and YYREEE (reference sequence). The CDR3 has 14 amino acids. CDR3 sequence reads: CASSLVGSTGELFF. The CDR3 region has the DNA TGTGCCAGCAGCTTGGTCGGGAGCACCGGGGAGCTGTTTTTT.

This rearrangement joins TRBV28 to TRBJ2-2, with D perhaps TRBD1 or TRBD2 (5 bases each). The germline gives CDR1 MDHEN, CDR2 SYDVKM. This CDR3 contains 14 residues. Trimming pared 7 bases from V and 0 bases from J, leaving 9 bases between. The CDR3 sequence is CASIRDANTGELFF. The CDR3 DNA sequence: TGTGCCAGCATTAGGGACGCGAACACCGGGGAGCTGTTTTTT.

V and J are TRBV9 and TRBJ2-1; D is unclear. Trimming left V 2 bases short and J 7 bases short, with 7 bases between. The CDR3 is 12 amino acids. Per the germline V gene, CDR1 is SGDLS and CDR2 is YYNGEE. The DNA of the CDR3 is TGTGCCAGCAGCGTCGGAGTTAATGAGCAGTTCTTC. Translation gives CASSVGVNEQFF.